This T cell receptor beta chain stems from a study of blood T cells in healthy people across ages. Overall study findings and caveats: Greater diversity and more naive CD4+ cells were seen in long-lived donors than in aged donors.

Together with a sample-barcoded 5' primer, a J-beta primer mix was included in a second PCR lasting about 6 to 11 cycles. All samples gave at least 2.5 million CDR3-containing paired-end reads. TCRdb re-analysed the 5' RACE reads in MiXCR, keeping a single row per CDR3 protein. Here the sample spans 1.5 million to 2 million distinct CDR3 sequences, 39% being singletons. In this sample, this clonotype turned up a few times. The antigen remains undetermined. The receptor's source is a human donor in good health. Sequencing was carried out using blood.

DNA of the CDR3: TGTGCCAGCAGCTTAGCGCTGGGAGCGTCTGATAGTGGCTACACCTTC. Protein product: CASSLALGASDSGYTF. The gene calls are TRBV7-2 and TRBJ1-2; D is unclear. Germline-derived CDR1 and CDR2 are SGHTA and FQGNSA. V lost 0 bases and J lost 7, with 18 bases in between. This CDR3 comprises 16 residues. The whole variable domain, filled in from reference TRBV7-2 and TRBJ1-2, reads GAGVSQSPSNKVTEKGKDVELRCDPISGHTALYWYRQSLGQGLEFLIYFQGNSAPDKSGLPSDRFSAERTGGSVSTLTIQRTQQEDSAVYLCASSLALGASDSGYTFGSGTRLTVV.